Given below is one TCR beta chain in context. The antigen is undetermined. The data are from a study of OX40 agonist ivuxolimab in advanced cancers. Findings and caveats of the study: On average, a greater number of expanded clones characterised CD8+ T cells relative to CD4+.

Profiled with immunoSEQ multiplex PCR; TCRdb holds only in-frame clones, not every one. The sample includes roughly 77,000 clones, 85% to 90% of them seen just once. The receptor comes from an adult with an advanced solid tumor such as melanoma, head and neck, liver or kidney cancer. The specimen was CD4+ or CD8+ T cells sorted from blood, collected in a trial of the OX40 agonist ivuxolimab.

The CDR3 DNA reads as TGTGCCAGCAGCTTAGTCCAGGGCCCCACAGATACGCAGTATTTT. Amino acids: CASSLVQGPTDTQYF. The chain links TRBV7-2 to TRBJ2-3; D might be TRBD1 (5 bases). CDR1 SGHTA and CDR2 FQGNSA come from the germline V gene. V lost 1 base, J lost 2 bases, and 10 bases lay in between. The CDR3 loop spans 15 amino acids.